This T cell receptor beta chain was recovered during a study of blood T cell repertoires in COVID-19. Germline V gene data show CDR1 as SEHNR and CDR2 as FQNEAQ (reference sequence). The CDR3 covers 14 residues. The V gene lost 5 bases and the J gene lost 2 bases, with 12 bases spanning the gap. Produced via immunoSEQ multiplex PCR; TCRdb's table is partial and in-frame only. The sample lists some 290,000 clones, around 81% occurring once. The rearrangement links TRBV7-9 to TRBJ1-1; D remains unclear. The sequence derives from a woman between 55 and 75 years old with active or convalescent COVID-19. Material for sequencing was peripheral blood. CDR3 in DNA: TGTGCCAGCAGCCCCGTCCTTTTCAACACTGAAGCTTTCTTT. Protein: CASSPVLFNTEAFF.